The 13 T cell receptor beta chains below all came from one sample that was sequenced in a study of vaccination and CD4 T cells after COVID-19. For these receptors, no antigen is known. Treatment meaning: roughly 10-day PBMC culture with coronavirus spike peptide pools or control peptides (ViraFEST assay). Sequencing of the DNA from cultured CD4+ T cells was carried out with the Oncomine TCR Beta short-read assay. TCRdb redid the calling of the PCR reads with MiXCR, one entry per CDR3 protein. The data show more than 20,000 distinct CDR3 sequences, with approximately 50% seen just once and approximately 9.4% held by the top ten. Source material: CD4+ T cells from blood, cultured in vitro. These receptors all stem from a human donor who had recovered from COVID-19.

The chain combines TRBV20-1 with TRBJ1-5, with D possibly TRBD1 on 6 matching bases. CDR3 length equals 12 residues. V lost 3 bases and J 6 bases, leaving 9 bases between the germline ends. Germline V gene lookup returns CDR1 DFQATT and CDR2 SNEGSKA (reference sequence). This CDR3 is CSARATGQPQHF. DNA of the CDR3: TGCAGTGCTAGGGCGACAGGTCAGCCCCAGCATTTT.

This clonotype was detected a few times. The chain couples TRBV6-2 or TRBV6-3 to TRBJ1-2; 7 bases are shared with TRBD1. CDR1 and CDR2 from the germline V gene are MNHEY and SVGEGT. CDR3 length equals 12 residues. J gave up 8 bases and V 6 bases, and 6 bases lay outside the gene matches. CDR3 loop: CASRPDRAGYTF. Written as DNA, the CDR3 is TGTGCCAGCAGGCCCGACAGGGCCGGCTACACCTTC.

This sequence joins TRBV4-2 and TRBJ1-2; 8 bases line up with TRBD1. V shed 1 base and J 6 bases; nucleotides not matched to a gene: 7. Germline V gene lookup returns CDR1 LGHNA and CDR2 YNFKEQ. The length of the CDR3 is 15 residues. This CDR3 is CASSQGRTGTNGYTF. As DNA, the CDR3 is TGTGCCAGCAGCCAAGGGAGGACAGGGACCAATGGCTACACCTTC.

This chain uses TRBV12-3 or TRBV12-4 with TRBJ2-7; no reliable D call. The CDR3 contains 13 residues. V lost 3 bases to trimming and J lost 3 bases, with 9 bases between them. CDR3 region: CASSLEQNYEQYF. The CDR3 DNA reads TGTGCCAGCAGTTTGGAACAGAACTACGAGCAGTACTTC.

This clonotype was observed a handful of times. J is TRBJ1-1 and V is TRBV27; 7 bases fit TRBD1. This CDR3 region has 16 residues. CDR1 is MNHEY, CDR2 SMNVEV, per germline (reference sequence). Trimming removed 4 bases from V and 0 bases from J; junction bases left unmatched: 8. The CDR3 DNA sequence: TGTGCCAGCAGTTACAGGACAGGACCAATGAACACTGAAGCTTTCTTT. It encodes CASSYRTGPMNTEAFF.

The chain carries TRBV18 and TRBJ2-1; TRBD2 matches at 10 bases. The CDR3 has 15 amino acids. Germline assignment: CDR1 KGHSH and CDR2 LQKENI. With 3 bases clipped from V and 8 bases from J, the junction kept 7 bases outside the gene matches. CDR3 bases: TGTGCCAGCTCACCGGGTCTAGCGGGAGACGATGAGCAGTTCTTC. Its protein is CASSPGLAGDDEQFF.

In the case of this clonotype: Since the CDR3 does not end with the conserved phenylalanine or tryptophan, this likely comes from a read error. The chain has TRBV7-2 and TRBJ2-7, with 15 bases matching TRBD2. The CDR3 is made up of 19 amino acids. Germline CDR1 SGHTA, CDR2 FQGNSA. Losses at the gene ends were 1 base for V and 3 bases for J; bases not matched to a gene: 10. CDR3 sequence reads: CASSLVGGGLAGGNYEQYL. CDR3 sequence (DNA): TGTGCCAGCAGCTTAGTGGGCGGGGGACTAGCGGGAGGAAACTACGAGCAGTACCTC.

The CDR3 bases are TGTGCCAGCAGCTTAGAGGGGGCGAGCACTGAAGCTTTCTTT. This translates into CASSLEGASTEAFF. This chain uses TRBV7-9 with TRBJ1-1; 7 nucleotides agree with TRBD1. V shed 1 base and J 4 bases; nucleotides not matched to a gene: 3. The length of the CDR3 is 14 residues. Germline V gives CDR1 SEHNR, CDR2 FQNEAQ (reference sequence).

The rearrangement links TRBV4-3 to TRBJ2-1; unclear D gene. CDR1 is LGHNA, CDR2 YSLEER, per germline. CDR3 length equals 15 residues. Trimming shortened V by 2 bases and J by 2 bases, and 10 bases separated the two germline ends. CDR3 residues: CASSQRYGPYNEQFF. The CDR3 bases are TGCGCCAGCAGCCAAAGATACGGTCCCTACAATGAGCAGTTCTTC.

This chain joins TRBV28 and TRBJ1-1, with D perhaps matching TRBD1 (5 bases). The V gene's germline CDR1 is MDHEN and CDR2 SYDVKM. Trimming cost V 4 bases and J 9 bases, with 21 bases left between them. The CDR3 extends over 15 amino acids. The chain's CDR3 is CASSSQGLVGVQAFF. DNA of the CDR3: TGTGCCAGCAGTTCCCAGGGTTTGGTTGGAGTTCAAGCTTTCTTT.

The rearrangement uses TRBV10-3 and TRBJ1-2; 8 bases map to TRBD1. The J segment lost 4 bases and the V segment lost 6 bases, leaving 4 bases of the junction unmatched. Germline V CDR1 and CDR2: ENHRY, SYGVKD. The CDR3 extends over 13 amino acids. The CDR3 DNA is TGTGCCATCAGCGTCGGACAGGGCTATGGCTACACCTTC. Amino acids: CAISVGQGYGYTF.

This clonotype was observed once. The genes are TRBV4-2 and TRBJ2-2; tentatively, D is TRBD2 (5 bases). Deletions cut 4 bases from V and 7 bases from J, with 13 bases between. This CDR3 has 14 residues. CDR1 is LGHNA and CDR2 is YNFKEQ in the germline V gene. This CDR3 reads CASSPNEGNGELFF. CDR3 nucleotide sequence: TGTGCCAGCAGCCCGAACGAGGGAAACGGGGAGCTGTTTTTT.

This clonotype was seen more than once but under ten times. The gene calls are TRBV23-1 and TRBJ2-2; D gene uncertain. TRBV23-1 qualifies as an ORF whose function is uncertain. Trimming pared 2 bases from V and 4 bases from J, leaving 5 bases between. This CDR3 has 13 residues. In DNA, the CDR3 is TGCGCCAGCAGTCAACGACTCACCGGGGAGCTGTTTTTT. This translates into CASSQRLTGELFF.